This record concerns one T cell receptor (beta chain) sequence. Its antigen is unknown. This sample is drawn from a study of CD8 T cells in Susac syndrome. Study-wide points: In its TCR sequencing and HLA analysis, the study acknowledged that the number of individuals was relatively small.

CDR3 length: 15 residues. CDR1 SQVTM and CDR2 ANQGSEA come from the germline V gene. J gave up 2 bases and V 6 bases, and 8 bases lay outside the gene matches. Reverse transcription of roughly 0.5 to 1 ug RNA used random hexamers. TCRdb re-derived calls from the immunoSEQ multiplex PCR reads in MiXCR, one entry per CDR3 protein. Of 130,000 to 150,000 distinct CDR3 sequences in the sample, 90% to 97% were seen once. This receptor was obtained from a human donor with Susac syndrome. Sequencing was done on a sample of CD4+ T cells from PBMCs. The J gene is TRBJ2-1, the V gene TRBV29-1; TRBD2 agrees at 9 bases. This CDR3 is CSVKAAGGAYNEQFF. The DNA for the CDR3 is TGCAGCGTGAAGGCGGCGGGGGGGGCCTACAATGAGCAGTTCTTC.